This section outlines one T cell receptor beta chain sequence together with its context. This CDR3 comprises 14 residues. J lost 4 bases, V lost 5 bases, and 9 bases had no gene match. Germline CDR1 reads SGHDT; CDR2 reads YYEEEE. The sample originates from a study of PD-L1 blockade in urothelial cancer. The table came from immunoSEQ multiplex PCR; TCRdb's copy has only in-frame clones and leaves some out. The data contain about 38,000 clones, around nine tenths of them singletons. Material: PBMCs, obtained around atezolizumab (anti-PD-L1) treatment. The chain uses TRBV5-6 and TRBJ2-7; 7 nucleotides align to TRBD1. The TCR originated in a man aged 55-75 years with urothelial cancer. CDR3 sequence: CASRRQGIGYEQYF. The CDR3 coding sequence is TGTGCCAGCAGGCGACAGGGTATTGGGTACGAGCAGTACTTC.